One sample yielded the 26 T cell receptor beta chains listed below, sequenced in a study of blood T cell repertoires in COVID-19. Generated by immunoSEQ multiplex PCR, the TCRdb table keeps only in-frame clones and is missing some. The sample holds 55,000 to 85,000 clones, approximately 83% seen once. The sequenced sample consisted of peripheral blood. These receptors were obtained from a human donor in a cohort sampled during active COVID-19.

For the CDR3, the DNA is TGCGCCAGCAGCCAAGGGGCATTCCCCAATGAGCAGTTCTTC. It codes for CASSQGAFPNEQFF. This chain links TRBV4-3 with TRBJ2-1; D gene unclear. This CDR3 contains 14 residues. From germline, CDR1 is LGHNA and CDR2 YSLEER. The V end lost 1 base, the J end lost 6 bases, and 10 bases lay between the germline ends.

The rearrangement links TRBV7-2 to TRBJ2-2; 9 bases agree with TRBD1. The CDR3 length is 15 residues. The germline gives CDR1 SGHTA, CDR2 FQGNSA. Trimming at V came to 1 base and at J to 4 bases, leaving 1 base not matched to a gene. CDR3 DNA: TGTGCCAGCAGCTTAGTGACAGGGGGCACCGGGGAGCTGTTTTTT. Protein product: CASSLVTGGTGELFF.

V gene TRBV14 combines with J gene TRBJ1-4; D is unresolved. There are 12 residues in the CDR3. Germline V CDR1 and CDR2: SGHDN, FVKESK. In nucleotides, the CDR3 is TGTGGATTGGCATGGAGGTGGGAAAAACTGTTTTTT. Translating it yields CGLAWRWEKLFF.

The chain employs TRBV6-6 and TRBJ2-1; 9 bases are shared with TRBD2. The length of the CDR3 is 18 residues. The J segment lost 7 bases and the V segment lost 5 bases, leaving 18 bases of the junction unmatched. The germline V gene encodes CDR1 MNHNY and CDR2 SVGAGI (reference sequence). The CDR3 is CASSPAAARGGLRNEQFF. As DNA, the CDR3 is TGTGCCAGCAGTCCCGCAGCCGCGCGGGGGGGCCTGAGAAATGAGCAGTTCTTC.

This clone came up a few times. The genes are TRBV6-6 and TRBJ1-4; TRBD1 matches at 9 bases. Germline V gene sequence: CDR1 MNHNY, CDR2 SVGAGI (reference sequence). Unmatched junction bases numbered 9, after V lost 5 bases and J lost 8 bases. The CDR3 consists of 15 residues. Written as DNA, the CDR3 is TGTGCCAGCAGTAGTACAGGGGGCTGGGAGGAAAAACTGTTTTTT. Translated: CASSSTGGWEEKLFF.

A remark on this clone: Mismatch with germline at one junction end may stem from a read error. The chain carries TRBV9 and TRBJ2-3; the D gene is possibly TRBD1 (5 bases). Germline V gene sequence: CDR1 SGDLS, CDR2 YYNGEE. CDR3 size: 13 residues. CDR3 loop: CASSVEYTGTQYF. The CDR3 DNA sequence: TGTGCCAGCAGCGTAGAATACACAGGTACGCAGTATTTT.

J is TRBJ2-5 and V is TRBV5-4; 9 bases map to TRBD1. This CDR3 has 15 residues. Germline V gene lookup returns CDR1 SGHNT and CDR2 YYREEE (reference sequence). Trimming removed 3 bases from V and 2 bases from J; junction bases left unmatched: 5. In DNA form, the CDR3 reads TGTGCCAGCAGCTATCCCGGGACAGGGCAAGAGACCCAGTACTTC. Translating gives CASSYPGTGQETQYF.

This clone was recorded a few times. The V and J genes are TRBV3-1 (or the pseudogene TRBV3-2) and TRBJ2-3, with D possibly matching TRBD2 (7 bases). CDR3 length equals 16 residues. Germline CDR1 reads LGHDT; CDR2 reads YNNKEL (reference sequence). With 4 bases removed from V and 0 bases from J, the gap between germline ends came to 14 bases. The CDR3 sequence: CASSLVRGASTDTQYF. DNA of the CDR3: TGTGCCAGCAGCCTCGTCCGGGGGGCCAGCACAGATACGCAGTATTTT.

This clone was detected once. J is TRBJ2-5 and V is TRBV18; D gene uncertain. Germline V CDR1 and CDR2: KGHSH, LQKENI. The CDR3 has 15 residues. Trimming removed 0 bases from V and 1 base from J, with 9 bases in between. Written as DNA, the CDR3 is TGTGCCAGCTCACCACCGGGCCCTCTCCAAGAGACCCAGTACTTC. Amino acids: CASSPPGPLQETQYF.

The chain combines TRBV3-1 (or the pseudogene TRBV3-2) with TRBJ1-2; a weak D match, TRBD1 (6 bases). Germline V gives CDR1 LGHDT, CDR2 YNNKEL (reference sequence). The CDR3 covers 15 residues. V dropped 1 base and J dropped 0 bases, with 9 bases sitting between them. CDR3 sequence: CASSQASGANYGYTF. Written as DNA, the CDR3 is TGTGCCAGCAGCCAAGCCTCAGGGGCTAACTATGGCTACACCTTC.

This clone was observed once. The chain recombines TRBV2 with TRBJ1-5, with D perhaps TRBD1 (6 bases). With 4 bases removed from V and 2 bases from J, the gap between germline ends came to 12 bases. There are 15 residues in the CDR3. Germline CDR1 and CDR2: SNHLY and FYNNEI. The CDR3 here is CASSVQGGGNQPQHF. The CDR3 nucleotides are TGTGCCAGCAGTGTACAGGGAGGGGGCAATCAGCCCCAGCATTTT.

This clone showed up just once. V is TRBV6-6 and J is TRBJ1-4; 7 bases match TRBD1. Trimming removed 5 bases from V and 5 bases from J; junction bases left unmatched: 5. This CDR3 spans 14 amino acids. Per germline, CDR1 MNHNY and CDR2 SVGAGI (reference sequence). The CDR3 nucleotides read TGTGCCAGCAGTATCGGACAGGCCAATGAAAAACTGTTTTTT. Translation: CASSIGQANEKLFF.

The chain uses TRBV2 and TRBJ2-7, with D uncertain. CDR1 SNHLY and CDR2 FYNNEI come from the germline V gene. This CDR3 has 12 residues. V was cut by 3 bases and J by 2 bases, with 5 bases left in between. The DNA of the CDR3 is TGTGCCAGCAGTGACCGAGCCTACGAGCAGTACTTC. This translates into CASSDRAYEQYF.

This chain connects TRBV6-2 or TRBV6-3 to TRBJ1-1; TRBD1 matches at 7 bases. Germline V gene data show CDR1 as MNHEY and CDR2 as SVGEGT. The CDR3 length is 18 residues. The V and J ends lost 0 bases and 0 bases, in that order; junction bases with no gene match: 10. The CDR3 DNA reads as TGTGCCAGCAGTTACTCCGCGTCGGGACAGAGCATGAACACTGAAGCTTTCTTT. Amino acids: CASSYSASGQSMNTEAFF.

This chain joins TRBV11-2 and TRBJ2-3; TRBD2 matches at 7 bases. Germline assignment: CDR1 SGHAT and CDR2 FQNNGV. Losses at the gene ends were 1 base for V and 4 bases for J; bases not matched to a gene: 14. The CDR3 length is 18 residues. The CDR3 region is CASSLGIRWGGSADTQYF. CDR3 bases: TGTGCCAGCAGCTTAGGAATCCGATGGGGAGGGTCCGCAGATACGCAGTATTTT.

This clone was recorded many times. The genes are TRBV27 and TRBJ2-2, with 9 bases lining up with TRBD1. The germline CDR1 and CDR2 sequences are MNHEY and SMNVEV (reference sequence). The trim removed 6 bases at V and 7 bases at J, leaving 9 bases unmatched. The CDR3 spans 15 residues. The CDR3, as DNA: TGTGCCAGCAGCCCGGACAGGGGAAAGGTCGGGGAGCTGTTTTTT. Its translation: CASSPDRGKVGELFF.

This clone appeared a few times. This rearrangement joins TRBV9 to TRBJ1-1; D gene unclear. The germline V and J ends were trimmed by 3 bases and 3 bases, with 15 bases remaining between them. This CDR3 comprises 15 residues. The germline V gene has CDR1 SGDLS and CDR2 YYNGEE. CDR3 region: CASSDMTYMDTEAFF. As DNA, the CDR3 is TGTGCCAGCAGCGATATGACATACATGGACACTGAAGCTTTCTTT. Looking up the rest from reference TRBV9 and TRBJ1-1 gives the full variable domain: DSGVTQTPKHLITATGQRVTLRCSPRSGDLSVYWYQQSLDQGLQFLIQYYNGEERAKGNILERFSAQQFPDLHSELNLSSLELGDSALYFCASSDMTYMDTEAFFGQGTRLTVV.

The V gene is TRBV5-4, the J gene TRBJ2-1, with D perhaps matching TRBD2 (6 bases). CDR3 length: 13 amino acids. V was cut by 2 bases and J by 4 bases, with 7 bases left in between. From germline, CDR1 is SGHNT and CDR2 YYREEE (reference sequence). The CDR3 loop reads CASSFGTYNEQFF. The CDR3 DNA follows: TGTGCCAGCAGCTTCGGGACTTACAATGAGCAGTTCTTC.

This clone was seen a single time. V usage is TRBV3-1 (or the pseudogene TRBV3-2) and J usage is TRBJ2-1; a possible D gene is TRBD2 (5 bases). CDR1 LGHDT and CDR2 YNNKEL come from the germline V gene (reference sequence). V lost 6 bases, J lost 6 bases, and 18 bases lay in between. The CDR3 consists of 15 residues. The CDR3 region is CASRRLPRTPNEQFF. CDR3 nucleotide sequence: TGTGCCAGCAGGCGCCTCCCACGGACTCCCAATGAGCAGTTCTTC.

As DNA, the CDR3 is TGTGCCAGCAGTTACAGGGCGACTGGGGCCAACGTCCTGACTTTC. Encoded protein: CASSYRATGANVLTF. The chain employs TRBV27 and TRBJ2-6; the D gene is possibly TRBD1 (6 bases). Per germline, CDR1 MNHEY and CDR2 SMNVEV (reference sequence). Trimming left V 4 bases short and J 2 bases short, with 9 bases between. The CDR3 sequence is 15 residues long. Full variable domain (rest looked up from reference TRBV27 and TRBJ2-6): EAQVTQNPRYLITVTGKKLTVTCSQNMNHEYMSWYRQDPGLGLRQIYYSMNVEVTDKGDVPEGYKVSRKEKRNFPLILESPSPNQTSLYFCASSYRATGANVLTFGAGSRLTVL.

The V call is TRBV3-1 (or the pseudogene TRBV3-2), the J call TRBJ2-7, with D perhaps matching TRBD1 (6 bases). Germline V gene data show CDR1 as LGHDT and CDR2 as YNNKEL (reference sequence). The V end lost 2 bases, the J end lost 2 bases, and 10 bases lay between the germline ends. CDR3 length: 14 amino acids. The chain's CDR3 is CASSQSRGPYEQYF. The CDR3 DNA sequence: TGTGCCAGCAGCCAAAGCAGGGGCCCCTACGAGCAGTACTTC.

The chain combines TRBV12-5 with TRBJ2-2; TRBD2 might be the D (6 bases). The CDR3 loop spans 15 amino acids. In germline, CDR1 is LGHNT, CDR2 FRNRAP. Trimming cost V 8 bases and J 1 base, with 14 bases left between them. CDR3 nucleotide sequence: TGTGCTAGTACTCCCGGGACTTTGAACACCGGGGAGCTGTTTTTT. It is translated as CASTPGTLNTGELFF.

The V call is TRBV5-8, the J call TRBJ1-3; 10 positions match TRBD1. Trimming took 5 bases from V and 2 from J; bases not matched to a gene: 7. CDR3 length: 16 residues. Germline V gene lookup returns CDR1 SGHTS and CDR2 YDEGEE. The CDR3 DNA sequence: TGTGCCAGCAGTAGCTATGGGACAGGGGCTGGAAACACCATATATTTT. It translates to CASSSYGTGAGNTIYF.

The chain is built from TRBV5-6 and TRBJ1-2; 8 nucleotides agree with TRBD1. CDR1 is SGHDT, CDR2 YYEEEE, per germline. This CDR3 comprises 17 residues. The trim removed 1 base at V and 2 bases at J, leaving 10 bases unmatched. The CDR3 loop is CASSLRTGSRRNYGYTF. CDR3 nucleotides: TGTGCCAGCAGCTTGAGGACAGGGTCCCGTCGCAACTATGGCTACACCTTC.

The chain recombines TRBV4-1 with TRBJ1-2, with 12 bases lining up with TRBD1. Germline CDR1 reads MGHRA; CDR2 reads YSYEKL. The CDR3 loop spans 18 amino acids. V lost 0 bases, J lost 4 bases, and 9 bases stayed unmatched. CDR3 protein: CASSQDGGQGAMSYGYTF. For the CDR3, the DNA is TGCGCCAGCAGCCAAGACGGGGGACAGGGGGCGATGTCCTATGGCTACACCTTC.

The chain carries TRBV3-1 (or the pseudogene TRBV3-2) and TRBJ1-1; tentatively, D is TRBD1 (6 bases). CDR1 and CDR2 (germline): LGHDT, YNNKEL (reference sequence). The CDR3 length is 14 residues. Trimming pared 1 base from V and 8 bases from J, leaving 14 bases between. CDR3 nucleotides: TGTGCCAGCAGCCAAGGTAGCCAGGGACAAGAAGCTTTCTTT. Translating it yields CASSQGSQGQEAFF.